This TCR beta chain was observed in a study of T-cell reconstitution after alpha-beta-depleted transplantation in children. Findings and caveats of the study: Several hundred rapidly expanded clones from non-depleted graft cells reportedly supplied alpha-beta T cells about two months post-transplant. Recipient T cells and thymic progenitors that survived were the source of the high TCRbeta diversity seen at day 60 in some patients. T-cell numbers and diversity one year post-transplant derived largely from freshly generated T cells.

Unique molecular identifiers were used to barcode this TCRbeta library. MiXCR, run by TCRdb on the PCR reads, gives a single entry per CDR3 protein. The sample has roughly 670,000 distinct CDR3 sequences, less than 15% seen once; the top ten hold 0.65% to 0.9%. The germline V and J ends were trimmed by 0 bases and 4 bases, with 8 bases remaining between them. Germline CDR1 and CDR2: SGHRS and YFSETQ. The CDR3 has 14 residues. This clonotype was seen repeatedly, ten times or more. Its antigen is unknown. This receptor was obtained from a girl aged 2-10 years with congenital amegakaryocytic thrombocytopenia, due to receive a stem cell transplant. Specimen: PBMCs, collected before TCRalphabeta/CD19-depleted stem cell transplant. The chain links TRBV5-1 to TRBJ1-5; no firm D call. The chain's CDR3 is CASSLGVENQPQHF. As DNA, the CDR3 is TGCGCCAGCAGCTTGGGTGTGGAAAATCAGCCCCAGCATTTT.